Given below is one T cell receptor (beta chain) in context. This record belongs to a study of blood T cell repertoires in COVID-19. Overall study: From T cells, B-cell-depleted T cells, or PBMCs came the material, which was cDNA or gDNA.

Authors' data handling: Estimates of nucleated cell counts were drawn from the amplification of reference gene primers. Here immunoSEQ multiplex PCR was the method, and the copy in TCRdb shows in-frame clones only, minus some. The DNA was the basis for D and trimming; V, J and clone size are from that table. The sample records some 220,000 clones, around 80% being singletons. The CDR3 length is 15 residues. V shed 3 bases and J 3 bases; nucleotides not matched to a gene: 6. CDR1 is MNHNS, CDR2 SASEGT, per germline. The specimen sequenced was peripheral blood. The clonotype comes from a woman older than 75 with active or convalescent COVID-19. This chain joins TRBV6-1 and TRBJ1-1; TRBD1 matches at 8 bases. In DNA form, the CDR3 reads TGTGCCAGCAGTGAGCAGACAGGGGTGTACACTGAAGCTTTCTTT. Protein product: CASSEQTGVYTEAFF.